This TCR beta chain was obtained from a study of memory CD4+ T cells and cytomegalovirus serostatus. Some clones are missing from TCRdb's copy, which holds only in-frame ones; the method was immunoSEQ multiplex PCR. Of some 53,000 clones listed, roughly 80% are singletons. From germline, CDR1 is SQVTM and CDR2 ANQGSEA. V lost 1 base to trimming and J lost 6 bases, with 7 bases between them. CDR3 length: 11 amino acids. Single viable CD3+CD4+CD8-CD45RO+ cells were sorted as the memory CD4+ T cells. The chain couples TRBV29-1 to TRBJ2-7; D gene ambiguous. Sequenced sample: memory CD4+ T cells from blood. This TCR was recovered from an adult in good health and CMV-seronegative. The CDR3 region has the DNA TGCAGCGTTGAAGGGGGTGGCGAGCAGTACTTC. Its translation: CSVEGGGEQYF.